The 21 T cell receptor beta chains given below trace back to one sample, sequenced in a study of tumor and adjacent non-tumor tissue in lung cancer. The library came from three nested PCR rounds adapted from ARM-PCR protocols. MiXCR, applied by TCRdb to the multiplex PCR reads, yields one record per CDR3 protein. This sample has 200,000 or so distinct CDR3 sequences, with around 70% found just once. RNA was extracted from bulk tissue without any cell sorting. Sequenced sample: lung tumor tissue. The receptors derive from a man aged 55 to 69 with non-small cell lung cancer.

V is TRBV6-5 and J is TRBJ2-3; 9 nucleotides align to TRBD2. This CDR3 is built from 15 residues. CDR1 is MNHEY and CDR2 is SVGAGI in the germline V gene. With 2 bases clipped from V and 6 bases from J, the junction kept 6 bases outside the gene matches. In DNA, the CDR3 is TGTGCCAGCAGTTACGTAGCGGGGGTGCCCGATACGCAGTATTTT. It codes for CASSYVAGVPDTQYF.

The table lists this clonotype with a few counts. This sequence may be a read error, since a much larger clone differs from it by one base. The gene calls are TRBV7-8 and TRBJ1-1; D not certain. This CDR3 region has 15 residues. Germline V gene lookup returns CDR1 SGHVS and CDR2 FQNEAQ. CDR3 coding DNA: TGTGGCAGTAGTCGTAGATTCGGGGATCGAGTTGAAGCTTTCTTT. Residues: CGSSRRFGDRVEAFF.

On this clonotype itself: No conserved phenylalanine or tryptophan is present at the end of the CDR3, so a read error is the likely explanation. The chain employs TRBV6-1 and TRBJ1-4, with D unclear. Germline V gene lookup returns CDR1 MNHNS and CDR2 SASEGT. CDR3 length: 14 residues. The CDR3 DNA reads TGTGCCAGCTGTGAAGGGAGAGGGAGTGAAAGACTGTTTATT. The encoded protein is CASCEGRGSERLFI.

The chain is built from TRBV5-5 and TRBJ2-2; unclear D gene. Per the germline V gene, CDR1 is SGHKS and CDR2 is YYEKEE (reference sequence). CDR3 length: 17 amino acids. Trimming took 2 bases from V and 0 from J, leaving 14 bases between them. CDR3: CASSLFRVDANTGELFF. Written as DNA, the CDR3 is TGTGCCAGCAGCTTATTTCGTGTCGATGCGAACACCGGGGAGCTGTTTTTT.

The table lists this clonotype with a count of one. The junction does not match germline at one end; this may be a read error. The V gene is TRBV20-1, the J gene TRBJ2-1; D gene ambiguous. The length of the CDR3 is 13 residues. Germline CDR1 DFQATT, CDR2 SNEGSKA (reference sequence). The CDR3 spells CSAFNGRYNEQFF. The CDR3 DNA sequence: TGCAGTGCATTTAACGGACGCTACAATGAACAGTTCTTC.

The chain joins TRBV12-3 or TRBV12-4 to TRBJ1-6, with 9 positions matching TRBD1. Germline trimming cut 6 bases from V and 6 bases from J; bases unmatched to any gene: 3. CDR3 size: 14 residues. The CDR3 DNA reads TGTGCCAGCAGGACGACAGGGGGTAATTCACCCCTCCACTTT. Protein product: CASRTTGGNSPLHF.

As for this clonotype: The conserved final phenylalanine or tryptophan is absent from the CDR3, which likely points to a read error. The chain combines TRBV20-1 with TRBJ1-2; D is ambiguous. The CDR3 has 14 amino acids. V lost 0 bases and J lost 3, with 11 bases in between. The germline gives CDR1 DFQATT, CDR2 SNEGSKA (reference sequence). The CDR3 nucleotides are TGCAGTGCTAGAGATAGTACAGCCCACTATGGCTACACCTTG. It encodes CSARDSTAHYGYTL.

This clonotype was seen more than once but under ten times. A read error may produce the germline difference seen at one junction end. The chain carries TRBV29-1 and TRBJ1-1, with D unresolved. The CDR3 extends over 12 amino acids. The germline V gene encodes CDR1 SQVTM and CDR2 ANQGSEA. The CDR3 DNA is TGTAGCGTTGAAGGTGGATCCGCTGAAGTCTTCTTT. This translates into CSVEGGSAEVFF.

Turning to this clonotype: A much bigger clone sits one base away, suggesting this may be a read error. The V gene is TRBV12-3 or TRBV12-4, the J gene TRBJ1-5; no firm D call. Trimming shortened V by 5 bases and J by 3 bases, and 14 bases separated the two germline ends. There are 15 residues in the CDR3. The CDR3 region is CASSVAKDYNQPQHF. The CDR3 region has the DNA TGTGCCAGCAGTGTCGCCAAGGATTACAATCAGCCCCAGCATTTT.

This clonotype has ten or more counts. V usage is TRBV20-1 and J usage is TRBJ2-3; no clear D gene. V was shortened by 6 bases and J by 1 base, with 14 bases between the two germline ends. Germline V gene lookup returns CDR1 DFQATT and CDR2 SNEGSKA (reference sequence). The CDR3 has 14 amino acids. In nucleotides, the CDR3 is TGCAGTGCCCCAGGAAGCTTTGGCACAGATACGCAGTATTTT. Its protein is CSAPGSFGTDTQYF.

Note on this clonotype: No conserved phenylalanine or tryptophan ends this CDR3, so it is likely a read error. V is TRBV12-3 or TRBV12-4 and J is TRBJ1-2, with 7 bases that match TRBD1. With 2 bases clipped from V and 8 bases from J, the junction kept 8 bases outside the gene matches. CDR3 length: 14 residues. CDR3 coding DNA: TGTGCCAGCAGTTTAAGGCAGGGGGGTGTCGGCTACACCTTA. It translates to CASSLRQGGVGYTL.

This clonotype was found many times. The chain has TRBV20-1 and TRBJ2-1; D gene ambiguous. The CDR3 contains 11 residues. CDR1 is DFQATT, CDR2 SNEGSKA, per germline (reference sequence). Trimming pared 2 bases from V and 7 bases from J, leaving 6 bases between. The CDR3 loop is CSARLRNEQFF. Here the CDR3 DNA reads TGCAGTGCTAGACTAAGAAATGAGCAGTTCTTC.

In this sample, this clonotype turned up many times. The V call is TRBV20-1, the J call TRBJ2-2; D might be TRBD1 or TRBD2, each matching 5 bases. Germline V gene lookup returns CDR1 DFQATT and CDR2 SNEGSKA (reference sequence). The CDR3 extends over 13 amino acids. Trimming stripped 7 bases from V and 1 base from J, with 10 bases between. DNA for the CDR3: TGCAGTGGAGGGACGGTGAACACCGGGGAGCTGTTTTTT. Protein product: CSGGTVNTGELFF.

Note on this clonotype: One junction end disagrees with the germline gene, perhaps due to a read error. The chain links TRBV2 to TRBJ1-1; the match to TRBD1 covers 7 bases. The CDR3 has 13 residues. Germline CDR1 is SNHLY and CDR2 is FYNNEI. The CDR3 is CTSRTQGITEAFF. CDR3 in DNA: TGTACCAGCAGAACACAGGGGATCACTGAAGCTTTCTTT.

This chain joins TRBV6-5 and TRBJ1-1; TRBD1 aligns across 7 bases. Trimming took 8 bases from V and 8 from J; bases not matched to a gene: 8. CDR1 is MNHEY and CDR2 is SVGAGI in the germline V gene. The CDR3 is made up of 12 amino acids. The CDR3 loop reads CASCLARGEAFF. The CDR3 region has the DNA TGTGCCAGCTGTTTGGCCAGGGGGGAAGCTTTCTTT.

Regarding this clonotype: This is likely a read error, given that the CDR3 carries no conserved phenylalanine or tryptophan at its end. The V call is TRBV4-2, the J call TRBJ2-1, with D perhaps TRBD1 (6 bases). CDR1 LGHNA and CDR2 YNFKEQ come from the germline V gene. CDR3 length equals 16 residues. The CDR3 DNA sequence: TGTGCAAGTAGCCAAGGCGAGGGGGTCCCCTACAATGAGCAGTTCCTC. Protein: CASSQGEGVPYNEQFL.

The chain joins TRBV9 to TRBJ2-7; no firm D call. Trimming removed 0 bases at V and 5 bases at J, with 15 bases between. Germline V gene sequence: CDR1 SGDLS, CDR2 YYNGEE. The CDR3 loop spans 15 amino acids. The CDR3 sequence: CASSVGGCRRNEQYF. CDR3 DNA sequence: TGTGCCAGCAGCGTAGGTGGGTGCAGGCGGAACGAGCAGTACTTC. The complete variable domain, with remaining parts taken from reference TRBV9 and TRBJ2-7, reads DSGVTQTPKHLITATGQRVTLRCSPRSGDLSVYWYQQSLDQGLQFLIQYYNGEERAKGNILERFSAQQFPDLHSELNLSSLELGDSALYFCASSVGGCRRNEQYFGPGTRLTVT.

This clonotype occurred many times. The chain has TRBV6-1 and TRBJ1-1, with D possibly TRBD1 on 6 matching bases. The CDR3 is 13 amino acids. V was clipped by 1 base and J by 7 bases, with 10 bases between them. Germline CDR1 is MNHNS and CDR2 is SASEGT. CDR3 region: CASSEGGQSEAFF. DNA of the CDR3: TGTGCCAGCAGTGAAGGAGGACAGAGTGAAGCTTTCTTT.

With respect to this clonotype: Compared with germline, one end of the junction differs, possibly owing to a read error. The V call is TRBV4-3, the J call TRBJ2-7; 7 bases align to TRBD1. The CDR3 is 15 residues long. Germline values: CDR1 LGHNA, CDR2 YSLEER. DNA for the CDR3: TGCGCCGGCAGCCAAGATCTCCAGTTGAGGGGGCAGCAGTACTTC. Translating it yields CAGSQDLQLRGQQYF.

In its sample, this clonotype was seen once. Germline is not matched at one junction end, which may reflect a read error. V gene TRBV11-2 combines with J gene TRBJ2-7, with a possible D match to TRBD2 (6 bases). The CDR3 runs 13 residues. Germline-derived CDR1 and CDR2 are SGHAT and FQNNGV. The CDR3 nucleotides are TGTCCCAGCAGCTTGGGGACTGTCTACGAGCAGTACTTC. Translating it yields CPSSLGTVYEQYF.

This clonotype was counted many times. The rearrangement links TRBV20-1 to TRBJ2-7; 11 nucleotides agree with TRBD1. This CDR3 comprises 14 residues. Germline trimming cut 5 bases from V and 7 bases from J; bases unmatched to any gene: 10. CDR1 DFQATT and CDR2 SNEGSKA come from the germline V gene (reference sequence). CDR3 loop: CSARWTGGSGEQYF. The DNA for the CDR3 is TGCAGTGCTCGCTGGACAGGGGGCTCTGGGGAGCAGTACTTC.